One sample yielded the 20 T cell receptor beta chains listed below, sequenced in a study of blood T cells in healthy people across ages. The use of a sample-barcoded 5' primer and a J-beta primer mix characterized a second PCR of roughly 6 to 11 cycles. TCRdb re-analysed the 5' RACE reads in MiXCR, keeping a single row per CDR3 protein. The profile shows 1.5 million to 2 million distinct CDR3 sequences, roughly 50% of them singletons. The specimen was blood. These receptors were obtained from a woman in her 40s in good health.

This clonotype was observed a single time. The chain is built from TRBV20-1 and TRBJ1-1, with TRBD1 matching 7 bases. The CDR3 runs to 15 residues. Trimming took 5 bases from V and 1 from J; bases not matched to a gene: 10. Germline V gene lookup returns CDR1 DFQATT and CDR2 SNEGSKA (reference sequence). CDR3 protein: CSAAAGTAGNTEAFF. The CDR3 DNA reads TGCAGTGCTGCAGCCGGGACAGCTGGGAACACTGAAGCTTTCTTT.

This CDR3 is CASSLVGGPGGKTQYF. As DNA, the CDR3 is TGTGCCAGCAGCTTAGTCGGGGGACCAGGGGGGAAGACCCAGTACTTC. J is TRBJ2-4 and V is TRBV7-8; possible D gene TRBD1, 7 bases. The J call may be mistaken, given a closer DNA end match to TRBJ2-5. Looked up from germline, CDR1 is SGHVS and CDR2 is FQNEAQ. CDR3 length: 16 amino acids.

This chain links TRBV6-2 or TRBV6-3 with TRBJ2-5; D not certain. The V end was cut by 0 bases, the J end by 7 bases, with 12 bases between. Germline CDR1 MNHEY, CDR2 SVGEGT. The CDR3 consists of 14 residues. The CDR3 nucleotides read TGTGCCAGCAGTTACTCGTCCCCCATGGGGACCCAGTACTTC. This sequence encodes CASSYSSPMGTQYF.

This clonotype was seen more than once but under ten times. The CDR3 region has the DNA TGTGCCAGCAGGTCCCGGCAGGGCCACGAGCAGTACTTC. Translating it yields CASRSRQGHEQYF. The V gene is TRBV2, the J gene TRBJ2-4; possibly TRBD1 for D (5 bases). The DNA matches TRBJ2-7 better at its end, which makes the J call doubtful. The V gene's germline CDR1 is SNHLY and CDR2 FYNNEI. This CDR3 has 13 residues.

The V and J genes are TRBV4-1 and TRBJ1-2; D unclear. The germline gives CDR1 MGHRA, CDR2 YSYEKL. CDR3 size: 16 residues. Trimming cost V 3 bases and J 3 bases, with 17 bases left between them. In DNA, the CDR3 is TGCGCCAGCAGCCAGATACGGGAGGCTTCCTACTATGGCTACACCTTC. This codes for CASSQIREASYYGYTF.

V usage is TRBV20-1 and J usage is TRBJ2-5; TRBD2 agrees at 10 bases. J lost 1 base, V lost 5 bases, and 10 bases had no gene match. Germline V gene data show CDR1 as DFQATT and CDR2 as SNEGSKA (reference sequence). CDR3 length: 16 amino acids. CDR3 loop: CSAGGTLAGSQETQYF. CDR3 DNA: TGCAGTGCTGGCGGGACACTAGCGGGGTCCCAAGAGACCCAGTACTTC.

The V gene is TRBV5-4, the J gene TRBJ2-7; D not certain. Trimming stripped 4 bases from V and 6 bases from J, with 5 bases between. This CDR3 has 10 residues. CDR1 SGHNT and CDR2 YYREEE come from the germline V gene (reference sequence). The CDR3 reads CASSRPEQYF. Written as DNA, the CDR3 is TGTGCCAGCAGCCGCCCCGAGCAGTACTTC.

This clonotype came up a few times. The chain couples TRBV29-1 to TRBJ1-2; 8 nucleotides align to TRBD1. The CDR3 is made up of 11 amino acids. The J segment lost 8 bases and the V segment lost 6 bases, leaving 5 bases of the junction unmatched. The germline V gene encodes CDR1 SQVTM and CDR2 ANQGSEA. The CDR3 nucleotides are TGCAGCGTCCAGGGGGCCGGGGGCTACACCTTC. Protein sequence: CSVQGAGGYTF.

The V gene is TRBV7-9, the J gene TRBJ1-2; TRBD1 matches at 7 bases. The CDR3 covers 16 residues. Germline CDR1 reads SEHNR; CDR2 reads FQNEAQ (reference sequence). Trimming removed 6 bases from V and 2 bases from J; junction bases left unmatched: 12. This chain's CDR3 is CASRDDGQANNYGYTF. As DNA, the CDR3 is TGTGCCAGCAGGGACGATGGACAGGCGAACAACTATGGCTACACCTTC.

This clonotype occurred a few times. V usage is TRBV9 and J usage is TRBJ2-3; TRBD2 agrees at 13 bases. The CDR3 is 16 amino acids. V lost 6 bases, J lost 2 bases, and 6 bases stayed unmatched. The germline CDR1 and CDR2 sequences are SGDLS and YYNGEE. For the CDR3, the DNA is TGTGCCAGCACCCTGACTAGCGGGGGGCCCACAGATACGCAGTATTTT. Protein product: CASTLTSGGPTDTQYF.

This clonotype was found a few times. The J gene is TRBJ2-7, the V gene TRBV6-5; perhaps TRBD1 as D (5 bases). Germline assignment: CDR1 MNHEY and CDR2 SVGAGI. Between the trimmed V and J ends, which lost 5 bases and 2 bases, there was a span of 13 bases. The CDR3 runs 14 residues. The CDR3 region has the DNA TGTGCCAGCAGTGTCCGACAGAGTACCTACGAGCAGTACTTC. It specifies CASSVRQSTYEQYF.

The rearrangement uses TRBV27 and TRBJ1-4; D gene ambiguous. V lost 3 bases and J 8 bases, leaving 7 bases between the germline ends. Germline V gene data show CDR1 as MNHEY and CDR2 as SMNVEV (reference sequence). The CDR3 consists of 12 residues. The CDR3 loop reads CASSFNGEKLFF. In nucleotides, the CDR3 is TGTGCCAGCAGTTTTAATGGGGAAAAACTGTTTTTT.

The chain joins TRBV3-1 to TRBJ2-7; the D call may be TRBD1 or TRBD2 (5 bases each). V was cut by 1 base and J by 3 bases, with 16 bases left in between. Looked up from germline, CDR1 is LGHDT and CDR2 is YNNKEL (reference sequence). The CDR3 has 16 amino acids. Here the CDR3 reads CASSQGRNMGVYEQYF. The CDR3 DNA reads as TGTGCCAGCAGCCAAGGTCGCAACATGGGGGTCTACGAGCAGTACTTC.

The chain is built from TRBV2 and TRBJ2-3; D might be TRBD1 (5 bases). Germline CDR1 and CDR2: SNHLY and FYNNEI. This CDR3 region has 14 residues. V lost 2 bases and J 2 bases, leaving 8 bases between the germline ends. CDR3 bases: TGTGCCAGCAGTGAAATAGGGGTCACAGATACGCAGTATTTT. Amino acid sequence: CASSEIGVTDTQYF.

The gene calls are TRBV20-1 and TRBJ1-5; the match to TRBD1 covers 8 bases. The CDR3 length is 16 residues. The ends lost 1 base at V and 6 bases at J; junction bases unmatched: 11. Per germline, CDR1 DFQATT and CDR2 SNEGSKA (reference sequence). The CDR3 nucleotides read TGCAGTGCTAGAGGGGCAGGGGGCCGGCTGGGTCAGCCCCAGCATTTT. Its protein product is CSARGAGGRLGQPQHF.

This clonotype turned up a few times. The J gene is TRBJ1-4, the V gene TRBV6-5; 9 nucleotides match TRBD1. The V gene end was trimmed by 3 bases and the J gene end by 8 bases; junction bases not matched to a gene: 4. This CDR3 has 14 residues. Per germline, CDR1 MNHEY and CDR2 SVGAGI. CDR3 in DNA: TGTGCCAGCAGTTATGGGACAGGGAAAGAAAAACTGTTTTTT. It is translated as CASSYGTGKEKLFF.

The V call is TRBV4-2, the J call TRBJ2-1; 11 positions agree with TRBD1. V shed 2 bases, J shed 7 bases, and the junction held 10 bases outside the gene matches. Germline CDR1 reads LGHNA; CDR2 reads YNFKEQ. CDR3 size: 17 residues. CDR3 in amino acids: CASSQPRTGGAGNEQFF. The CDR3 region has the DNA TGTGCCAGCAGCCAACCTAGGACAGGGGGCGCGGGGAATGAGCAGTTCTTC.

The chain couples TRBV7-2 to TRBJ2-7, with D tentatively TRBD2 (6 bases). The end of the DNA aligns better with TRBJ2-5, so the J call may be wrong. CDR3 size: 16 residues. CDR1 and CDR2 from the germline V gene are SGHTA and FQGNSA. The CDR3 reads CASSNLGSWGQETQYF. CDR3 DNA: TGTGCCAGCAGCAACCTCGGGAGCTGGGGACAAGAGACCCAGTACTTC.

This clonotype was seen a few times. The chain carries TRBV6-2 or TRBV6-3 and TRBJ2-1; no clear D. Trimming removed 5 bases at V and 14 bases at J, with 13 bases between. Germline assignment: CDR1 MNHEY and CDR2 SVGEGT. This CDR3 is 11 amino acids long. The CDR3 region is CASSPLGKKFF. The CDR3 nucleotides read TGTGCCAGCAGTCCGCTGGGGAAGAAGTTCTTC.

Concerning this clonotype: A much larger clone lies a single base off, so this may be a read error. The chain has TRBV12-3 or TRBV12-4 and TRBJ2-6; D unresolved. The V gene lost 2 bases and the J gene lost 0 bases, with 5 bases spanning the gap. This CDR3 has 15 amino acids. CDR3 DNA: TGTGCCAGCAGTTTATGGCGCTCTGGGGCCAACGTCCTGACTTTC. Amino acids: CASSLWRSGANVLTF.